Listed below are T cell receptor beta chains from one sample, sequenced in a study of identical twins. In TCRdb, the 5' RACE reads were re-called with MiXCR into one record per CDR3 protein. The profile shows roughly 720,000 distinct CDR3 sequences, 15% to 20% of them singletons. The sample also formed part of further work on T cells expressing NK-cell markers.

The sequencing sample was made of PBMCs. These receptors were collected from a woman younger than 30 in good health. The CDR3 runs from the conserved cysteine through the conserved F or W. A D gene is named only where the DNA matches it firmly. Clone size, where shown, is once, few, many, or a class for clones that have expanded.

D: TRBD1
V: TRBV7-9
size: few
J: TRBJ1-2
length: 15
CDR3: CASSTGTGGSRGYTF
DNA: TGTGCCAGCAGCACCGGGACAGGGGGGTCTCGGGGCTACACCTTC

D: .
V: TRBV2
size: .
J: TRBJ2-3
length: 15
CDR3: CASSEWVEITDTQYF
DNA: TGTGCCAGCAGTGAGTGGGTGGAGATCACAGATACGCAGTATTTT

D: TRBD2
V: TRBV20-1
size: .
J: TRBJ2-7
length: 16
CDR3: CSPTPSGSRSTYEQYF
DNA: TGCAGCCCCACCCCTAGCGGGAGTAGGTCTACATACGAGCAGTACTTC

D: .
V: TRBV12-3/TRBV12-4
size: few
J: TRBJ1-1
length: 13
CDR3: CASTRDVNTEAFF
DNA: TGTGCCAGCACCAGGGATGTCAACACTGAAGCTTTCTTT

D: .
V: TRBV3-1
size: .
J: TRBJ1-1
length: 14
CDR3: CASSQVTRTDEAFF
DNA: TGTGCCAGCAGCCAAGTAACGCGGACAGACGAAGCTTTCTTT

D: .
V: TRBV5-1
size: few
J: TRBJ1-1
length: 14
CDR3: CASRTVGMNTEAFF
DNA: TGCGCCAGCAGGACGGTGGGGATGAACACTGAAGCTTTCTTT

D: .
V: TRBV7-9
size: few
J: TRBJ2-5
length: 13
CDR3: CASRCKGCETQYF
DNA: TGTGCCAGCAGGTGTAAGGGCTGTGAGACCCAGTACTTC

D: .
V: TRBV4-3
size: few
J: TRBJ2-2
length: 15
CDR3: CASSLMTGGTGELFF
DNA: TGCGCCAGCAGCCTCATGACAGGAGGAACCGGGGAGCTGTTTTTT

D: .
V: TRBV12-3/TRBV12-4
size: .
J: TRBJ1-6
length: 16
CDR3: CASSFGLSSYNSPLHF
DNA: TGTGCCAGCAGTTTTGGTCTTAGCTCCTATAATTCACCCCTCCACTTT

D: .
V: TRBV12-3/TRBV12-4
size: few
J: TRBJ1-2
length: 13
CDR3: CASSLGRTLGYTF
DNA: TGTGCCAGCAGTTTAGGGCGGACCCTCGGCTACACCTTC

D: TRBD1
V: TRBV6-1
size: few
J: TRBJ2-7
length: 14
CDR3: CASRSGTGGNEQYF
DNA: TGTGCCAGCAGATCCGGGACAGGGGGTAACGAGCAGTACTTC

D: .
V: TRBV6-5
size: .
J: TRBJ2-3
length: 15
CDR3: CASSSRKSPKSTQYF
DNA: TGTGCCAGCAGTTCTAGGAAAAGCCCTAAGAGTACGCAGTATTTT

D: .
V: TRBV3-1
size: .
J: TRBJ2-2
length: 16
CDR3: CAGSDRSFANTGELFF
DNA: TGTGCCGGTTCCGACAGGAGCTTCGCGAACACCGGGGAGCTGTTTTTT

D: TRBD2
V: TRBV9
size: few
J: TRBJ2-1
length: 16
CDR3: CASSSRGLAGTNEQFF
DNA: TGTGCCAGCAGCTCGAGGGGACTAGCGGGAACAAATGAGCAGTTCTTC

D: TRBD2
V: TRBV28
size: few
J: TRBJ2-1
length: 18
CDR3: CASSAELMTSGAYNEQFF
DNA: TGTGCCAGCAGTGCCGAACTTATGACTAGCGGGGCGTACAATGAGCAGTTCTTC

D: .
V: TRBV27
size: .
J: TRBJ2-1
length: 15
CDR3: CASSFVQSSYNEQFF
DNA: TGTGCCAGCAGTTTTGTCCAGAGCTCCTACAATGAGCAGTTCTTC